The 10 T cell receptor beta chains listed next were all sequenced from one sample in a study of naive and memory T cell subsets. Two oligonucleotides, mixed equimolar, formed the beta constant-region primer covering TRBC1 and TRBC2. Ligated cDNA was amplified by four rounds of PCR with nested alpha and beta constant-region primers and SP2. TCRdb re-called the UMI-ligation and nested PCR reads with MiXCR, one entry per CDR3 protein. The table records about 150,000 distinct CDR3 sequences, 20% to 25% of them present only once. Their specific antigens are unknown. Regarding the study as a whole: Naive repertoires, especially CD8, held a few larger clonotypes, possibly memory cells re-expressing CD45RA.

The sequenced sample was naive CD4+ T cells from blood. The receptors here all came from a human donor in good health.

V is TRBV7-9 and J is TRBJ2-7; D possibly corresponds to TRBD1 (5 bases). CDR1 and CDR2 (germline): SEHNR, FQNEAQ (reference sequence). The CDR3 extends over 12 amino acids. Trimming shortened V by 2 bases and J by 6 bases, and 8 bases separated the two germline ends. The CDR3 protein is CASSLSRVEQYF. CDR3 DNA: TGTGCCAGCAGCTTATCCAGGGTCGAGCAGTACTTC.

There are a few counts of this clonotype. The V call is TRBV6-5, the J call TRBJ2-7; 10 nucleotides align to TRBD2. V lost 2 bases, J lost 3 bases, and 7 bases stayed unmatched. Germline loops: CDR1 MNHEY, CDR2 SVGAGI. This CDR3 comprises 16 residues. The CDR3 nucleotides read TGTGCCAGCAGTTACGGGTCTAGCGGGAGCGTCTACGAGCAGTACTTC. Translation: CASSYGSSGSVYEQYF.

This clonotype was counted many times. The chain recombines TRBV27 with TRBJ1-4, with D unclear. The germline gives CDR1 MNHEY, CDR2 SMNVEV (reference sequence). Trimming stripped 9 bases from V and 7 bases from J, with 12 bases between. CDR3 size: 12 residues. CDR3 nucleotides: TGTGCCAGTGCTTACTGGGGTGAAAAACTGTTTTTT. It encodes CASAYWGEKLFF.

The chain carries TRBV27 and TRBJ2-1; the match to TRBD2 covers 12 bases. The germline V gene encodes CDR1 MNHEY and CDR2 SMNVEV (reference sequence). The CDR3 covers 18 residues. Trimming cost V 1 base and J 4 bases; bases outside gene matches: 8. CDR3 protein: CASSLWWTSGTTYNEQFF. The CDR3 nucleotides read TGTGCCAGCAGTTTATGGTGGACTAGCGGGACAACATACAATGAGCAGTTCTTC.

This clonotype was picked up a small number of times. The gene calls are TRBV6-5 and TRBJ1-1, with a possible D match to TRBD1 (5 bases). Germline V CDR1 and CDR2: MNHEY, SVGAGI. The V end lost 7 bases, the J end lost 4 bases, and 13 bases lay between the germline ends. This CDR3 contains 13 residues. DNA of the CDR3: TGTGCCAGCACCTTGGGGGGAAGCACTGAAGCTTTCTTT. This sequence encodes CASTLGGSTEAFF.

The gene calls are TRBV6-6 and TRBJ1-2, with D unclear. CDR3 length: 10 residues. CDR1 and CDR2 (germline): MNHNY, SVGAGI (reference sequence). V dropped 8 bases and J dropped 8 bases, with 9 bases sitting between them. CDR3 coding DNA: TGTGCCAGCTATCTATTAGGCTACACCTTC. This encodes CASYLLGYTF.

The chain combines TRBV7-2 with TRBJ2-3, with 13 bases fitting TRBD2. Germline V gene data show CDR1 as SGHTA and CDR2 as FQGNSA. After removal of 10 bases from V and 8 bases from J, the junction contained 9 bases not matched to a gene. The CDR3 is 14 residues long. The CDR3 reads CATTLAGGPGTQYF. DNA for the CDR3: TGTGCCACCACACTAGCGGGAGGGCCGGGTACGCAGTATTTT.

This clonotype turned up a few times. The chain links TRBV30 to TRBJ1-1, with a tentative D call TRBD1 (6 bases). Germline assignment: CDR1 GTSNPN and CDR2 SVGIG (reference sequence). The CDR3 sequence is 14 residues long. V gave up 1 base and J gave up 4 bases, with 13 bases separating them. CDR3: CAWSGGPAGTEAFF. CDR3 nucleotides: TGTGCCTGGAGTGGGGGGCCTGCTGGCACTGAAGCTTTCTTT.

This clonotype has more than one count but fewer than ten. The genes are TRBV24-1 and TRBJ1-1; D might be TRBD1 (5 bases). The germline V gene encodes CDR1 KGHDR and CDR2 SFDVKD. This CDR3 region has 14 residues. V gave up 4 bases and J gave up 1 base, with 9 bases separating them. In nucleotides, the CDR3 is TGTGCCACCAGTGAGGGGGGGTCGAACACTGAAGCTTTCTTT. Its protein product is CATSEGGSNTEAFF.

CDR3 in amino acids: CASSQDIRSSYEQYF. In DNA form, the CDR3 reads TGTGCCAGCAGCCAAGATATAAGGAGTTCCTACGAGCAGTACTTC. The chain combines TRBV3-1 with TRBJ2-7; no firm D call. Trimming left V 0 bases short and J 1 base short, with 10 bases between. The length of the CDR3 is 15 residues. Looked up from germline, CDR1 is LGHDT and CDR2 is YNNKEL (reference sequence).